Shown below are 9 T cell receptor beta chains from a single sample sequenced in a study of blood T cells in healthy people across ages. For the second PCR, which ran for 7 to 11 cycles, a sample-barcoded 5' primer and a J-beta primer mix were used. A single record per CDR3 protein comes from TCRdb applying MiXCR to the 5' RACE reads. Here the sample spans 1.5 million to 1.9 million distinct CDR3 sequences, about 42% being singletons. Sequencing used blood. The receptors shown here come from a woman under 30 in good health.

The rearrangement uses TRBV4-3 and TRBJ2-5; D ambiguous. Germline V gene data show CDR1 as LGHNA and CDR2 as YSLEER. The V gene lost 0 bases and the J gene lost 2 bases, with 10 bases spanning the gap. CDR3 length: 15 residues. The chain's CDR3 is CASSQDSNRQETQYF. As DNA, the CDR3 is TGCGCCAGCAGCCAAGATAGTAACAGACAAGAGACCCAGTACTTC.

A few counts support this clonotype. The chain has TRBV20-1 and TRBJ2-4; unclear D gene. Germline values: CDR1 DFQATT, CDR2 SNEGSKA (reference sequence). The CDR3 has 16 amino acids. Trimming cost V 6 bases and J 0 bases, with 18 bases left between them. CDR3 nucleotide sequence: TGCAGTGCCGGTAGGAGTCGGGTTCTAGCCAAAAACATTCAGTACTTC. The encoded protein is CSAGRSRVLAKNIQYF.

This chain joins TRBV7-9 and TRBJ1-2; weak D call: TRBD1 (5 bases). This CDR3 contains 15 residues. Germline-derived CDR1 and CDR2 are SEHNR and FQNEAQ (reference sequence). Trimming stripped 3 bases from V and 4 bases from J, with 15 bases between. The CDR3 reads CASSFRQLSRYGYTF. DNA of the CDR3: TGTGCCAGCAGCTTTCGACAGCTTTCGCGCTATGGCTACACCTTC. Full variable domain (outside the CDR3, taken from reference TRBV7-9 and TRBJ1-2): DTGVSQNPRHKITKRGQNVTFRCDPISEHNRLYWYRQTLGQGPEFLTYFQNEAQLEKSRLLSDRFSAERPKGSFSTLEIQRTEQGDSAMYLCASSFRQLSRYGYTFGSGTRLTVV.

J is TRBJ1-3 and V is TRBV7-2; 9 nucleotides align to TRBD1. The germline CDR1 and CDR2 sequences are SGHTA and FQGNSA. The CDR3 extends over 13 amino acids. With 5 bases clipped from V and 8 bases from J, the junction kept 4 bases outside the gene matches. In DNA, the CDR3 is TGTGCCAGCAGCCCGGACAGGGGTGACACCATATATTTT. Protein: CASSPDRGDTIYF.

This chain joins TRBV11-2 and TRBJ2-1; D ambiguous. The V gene's germline CDR1 is SGHAT and CDR2 FQNNGV. Deletions cut 5 bases from V and 10 bases from J, with 18 bases between. This CDR3 is built from 14 residues. The CDR3 nucleotides are TGTGCCAGCAGCCCTCGAAAGCCCCGACCCGAGCAGTTCTTC. It yields the protein CASSPRKPRPEQFF.

The V gene is TRBV20-1, the J gene TRBJ2-5; 9 nucleotides match TRBD2. This CDR3 is built from 15 residues. Germline CDR1 is DFQATT and CDR2 is SNEGSKA (reference sequence). J was trimmed by 11 bases and V by 5 bases; bases with no gene match: 18. CDR3 region: CSAPSLSSGGSEQYF. DNA for the CDR3: TGCAGTGCTCCCAGCCTGTCGAGCGGGGGGTCTGAGCAGTACTTC.

The genes are TRBV5-1 and TRBJ2-1, with D perhaps TRBD1 (6 bases). The V gene's germline CDR1 is SGHRS and CDR2 YFSETQ. V was pared by 1 base and J by 2 bases, with 10 bases between. The CDR3 spans 15 residues. Written as DNA, the CDR3 is TGCGCCAGCAGCTTGAGGACAGACGCCTACAATGAGCAGTTCTTC. Encoded protein: CASSLRTDAYNEQFF.

As concerns this clonotype: This may be a read error, as it is one base from a much larger clone. The rearrangement joins TRBV12-3 or TRBV12-4 to TRBJ1-6; no reliable D call. This CDR3 contains 13 residues. The CDR3 sequence is CASSLALDSPPHF. Here the CDR3 DNA reads TGTGCCAGCAGTTTAGCGCTGGATTCACCCCCCCACTTT.

In DNA, the CDR3 is TGCAGCGTTGAATCCACCCGGCGCACCGAAGCTTTCTTT. This translates into CSVESTRRTEAFF. This chain links TRBV29-1 with TRBJ1-1; D remains ambiguous. V was trimmed by 2 bases and J by 8 bases, leaving 15 bases between them. Germline values: CDR1 SQVTM, CDR2 ANQGSEA. The CDR3 spans 13 residues.